This T cell receptor beta chain originates from a study of CD8+CD57+ T cells in acquired aplastic anemia. Template material for TCR beta VDJ and CDR3 profiling consisted of genomic DNA. TCRdb re-analysed the reads in MiXCR, keeping a single row per CDR3 protein. The table has just over 150,000 distinct CDR3 sequences, about 50% seen once. Patients who underwent sequencing had shown CD8+CD57+ cell expansion by flow cytometry. Each patient had severe acquired aplastic anemia. The germline gives CDR1 LNHDA, CDR2 SQIVND (reference sequence). Trimming at V came to 5 bases and at J to 8 bases, leaving 14 bases not matched to a gene. The CDR3 contains 16 residues. This clonotype was observed many times.

The rearrangement joins TRBV19 to TRBJ1-2, with 10 bases that match TRBD1. The receptor was isolated from a human donor with aplastic anemia. Sequenced input: sorted CD4+, CD8+, or CD8+CD57+ T cells (not recorded which) from PBMCs. CDR3 in amino acids: CASSAGTGVISGGYTF. The CDR3 coding sequence is TGTGCCAGTAGTGCTGGGACAGGGGTAATTTCAGGGGGCTACACCTTC.